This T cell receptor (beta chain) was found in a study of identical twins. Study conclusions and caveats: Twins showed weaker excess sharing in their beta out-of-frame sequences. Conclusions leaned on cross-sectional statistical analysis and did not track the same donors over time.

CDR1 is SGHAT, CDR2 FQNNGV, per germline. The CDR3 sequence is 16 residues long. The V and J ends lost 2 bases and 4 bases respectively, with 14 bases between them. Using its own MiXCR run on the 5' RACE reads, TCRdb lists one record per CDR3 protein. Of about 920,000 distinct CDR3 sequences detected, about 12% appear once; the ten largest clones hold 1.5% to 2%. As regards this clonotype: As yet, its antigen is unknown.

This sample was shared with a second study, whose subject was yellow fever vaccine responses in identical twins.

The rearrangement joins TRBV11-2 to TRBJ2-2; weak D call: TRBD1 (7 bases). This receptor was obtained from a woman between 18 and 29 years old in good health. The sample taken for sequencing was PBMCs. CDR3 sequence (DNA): TGTGCCAGCAGCTTAAATCGGCAGGGGGGCACCGGGGAGCTGTTTTTT. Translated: CASSLNRQGGTGELFF.